The 25 T cell receptor beta chains in this list originate from one sample, sequenced in a study of response to subunit inactivated influenza vaccine. TCRdb called the RT-PCR reads again in MiXCR, with one record for every CDR3 protein. The sample comprises hundreds of thousands of distinct CDR3 sequences, about 12% of which are singletons, and around 9.6% rests with the top ten. The specimen was PBMCs from blood, collected on the day of vaccination. The origin of the receptors is a middle-aged man who received an inactivated influenza vaccine.

The rearrangement uses TRBV20-1 and TRBJ2-7; 8 positions match TRBD2. CDR3 length: 14 residues. Trimming removed 3 bases from V and 4 bases from J; junction bases left unmatched: 8. Looked up from germline, CDR1 is DFQATT and CDR2 is SNEGSKA (reference sequence). CDR3 in amino acids: CSASPGRAGYEQYF. CDR3 bases: TGCAGTGCTAGTCCCGGGAGGGCCGGGTACGAGCAGTACTTC.

This chain connects TRBV24-1 to TRBJ2-5, with 8 bases aligning to TRBD2. Germline CDR1 and CDR2: KGHDR and SFDVKD. CDR3 length equals 15 residues. V lost 4 bases to trimming and J lost 6 bases; unmatched junction nucleotides: 9. The CDR3 protein is CATSEVGGAWKTQYF. DNA of the CDR3: TGTGCCACCAGTGAAGTCGGGGGGGCCTGGAAGACCCAGTACTTC.

This clonotype was seen a handful of times. V and J are TRBV6-2 or TRBV6-3 and TRBJ2-7; 10 bases line up with TRBD2. The CDR3 consists of 20 residues. Germline V gives CDR1 MNHEY, CDR2 SVGEGT. V shed 0 bases and J 2 bases; nucleotides not matched to a gene: 16. In nucleotides, the CDR3 is TGTGCCAGCAGTTACTCGCTAGCGGGAGATTGGTACGGGCGCGCCTACGAGCAGTACTTC. This sequence encodes CASSYSLAGDWYGRAYEQYF.

The rearrangement links TRBV6-2 or TRBV6-3 to TRBJ2-7, with 10 positions matching TRBD2. With 5 bases clipped from V and 1 base from J, the junction kept 5 bases outside the gene matches. This CDR3 spans 15 amino acids. Germline lookup yields CDR1 MNHEY and CDR2 SVGEGT. This CDR3 is CASSHLAGVSYEQYF. CDR3 nucleotides: TGTGCCAGCAGTCATCTAGCGGGAGTATCCTACGAGCAGTACTTC.

The chain has TRBV2 and TRBJ2-7, with 9 positions matching TRBD1. Trimming took 8 bases from V and 7 from J; bases not matched to a gene: 18. The CDR3 runs to 16 residues. Germline lookup yields CDR1 SNHLY and CDR2 FYNNEI. The CDR3 DNA reads as TGTGCCAGCGGAATCGAGGGGACAGGGTCGGGTTGGGAGCAGTACTTC. Its translation: CASGIEGTGSGWEQYF.

The chain combines TRBV10-3 with TRBJ2-5; 7 nucleotides match TRBD2. The CDR3 spans 13 residues. The trim removed 6 bases at V and 2 bases at J, leaving 3 bases unmatched. From germline, CDR1 is ENHRY and CDR2 SYGVKD. As DNA, the CDR3 is TGTGCCATCAGCCCAGCGGGGCAAGAGACCCAGTACTTC. This gives the protein CAISPAGQETQYF.

This clonotype showed up just a few times. The chain carries TRBV7-6 and TRBJ1-6; tentative D call: TRBD1 (6 bases). The CDR3 length is 15 residues. Germline lookup yields CDR1 SGHVS and CDR2 FNYEAQ. V was trimmed by 2 bases and J by 7 bases, leaving 12 bases between them. The CDR3 here is CASSLSGQSNSPLHF. In DNA, the CDR3 is TGTGCCAGCAGCTTATCAGGACAGTCCAATTCACCCCTCCACTTT.

The sample holds a few counts of this clonotype. The gene calls are TRBV7-2 and TRBJ2-1, with 10 bases fitting TRBD1. CDR1 is SGHTA, CDR2 FQGNSA, per germline. The CDR3 covers 15 residues. V lost 4 bases, J lost 6 bases, and 6 bases stayed unmatched. The CDR3 DNA reads TGTGCCAGCAGCTCCCGGGACAGGGGTGCCAATGAGCAGTTCTTC. This gives the protein CASSSRDRGANEQFF.

The rearrangement links TRBV5-1 to TRBJ2-3; D perhaps matches TRBD1 (5 bases). Trimming took off 0 bases at V and 1 base at J, with 15 bases between the two ends. The germline gives CDR1 SGHRS, CDR2 YFSETQ. The CDR3 length is 17 residues. This CDR3 is CASSLVPQGGGTDTQYF. CDR3 coding DNA: TGCGCCAGCAGCTTGGTACCCCAGGGTGGGGGCACAGATACGCAGTATTTT. Looking up the rest from reference TRBV5-1 and TRBJ2-3 gives the full variable domain: KAGVTQTPRYLIKTRGQQVTLSCSPISGHRSVSWYQQTPGQGLQFLFEYFSETQRNKGNFPGRFSGRQFSNSRSEMNVSTLELGDSALYLCASSLVPQGGGTDTQYFGPGTRLTVL.

V is TRBV7-9 and J is TRBJ2-1; 10 bases align to TRBD2. Germline V gives CDR1 SEHNR, CDR2 FQNEAQ (reference sequence). J gave up 4 bases and V 2 bases, and 8 bases lay outside the gene matches. The CDR3 loop spans 17 amino acids. The CDR3 DNA reads TGTGCCAGCAGCTTATCTAGCGGGGGAACCTTTTACAATGAGCAGTTCTTC. Its protein product is CASSLSSGGTFYNEQFF.

The J gene is TRBJ2-1, the V gene TRBV9; D possibly corresponds to TRBD2 (6 bases). Deletions cut 4 bases from V and 4 bases from J, with 18 bases between. Germline CDR1 SGDLS, CDR2 YYNGEE. There are 16 residues in the CDR3. The DNA of the CDR3 is TGTGCCAGCAGCCTACTCGGAGTAGCGGCTTACAATGAGCAGTTCTTC. It specifies CASSLLGVAAYNEQFF. Supplemented by reference TRBV9 and TRBJ2-1, the full variable domain reads DSGVTQTPKHLITATGQRVTLRCSPRSGDLSVYWYQQSLDQGLQFLIQYYNGEERAKGNILERFSAQQFPDLHSELNLSSLELGDSALYFCASSLLGVAAYNEQFFGPGTRLTVL.

The table lists this clonotype with a few counts. The chain is built from TRBV11-1 and TRBJ2-3, with 9 bases that match TRBD2. V shed 5 bases and J 7 bases; nucleotides not matched to a gene: 10. CDR3 size: 15 residues. Germline CDR1 reads SGHAT; CDR2 reads FQDESV (reference sequence). The CDR3 DNA is TGTGCCAGCAGCCGCCTGAGCGGGAGGTGGAATACGCAGTATTTT. This gives the protein CASSRLSGRWNTQYF.

The rearrangement uses TRBV6-2 or TRBV6-3 and TRBJ2-1; D gene uncertain. The CDR3 totals 13 residues. Germline V gene data show CDR1 as MNHEY and CDR2 as SVGEGT. V was pared by 5 bases and J by 4 bases, with 9 bases between. CDR3 bases: TGTGCCAGCAGTGGGCGCGTATACAATGAGCAGTTCTTC. As protein: CASSGRVYNEQFF.

The chain has TRBV7-2 and TRBJ2-7; D gene uncertain. V was shortened by 6 bases and J by 3 bases, with 12 bases between the two germline ends. Germline-derived CDR1 and CDR2 are SGHTA and FQGNSA. CDR3 length: 13 residues. The CDR3 DNA reads as TGTGCCAGCAGTCGGGCCGACAACTACGAGCAGTACTTC. Its protein is CASSRADNYEQYF.

The rearrangement uses TRBV30 and TRBJ2-5; possible D gene TRBD1, 7 bases. Germline V lookup: CDR1 GTSNPN, CDR2 SVGIG (reference sequence). The CDR3 covers 14 residues. Trimming shortened V by 5 bases and J by 3 bases, and 16 bases separated the two germline ends. The CDR3 DNA follows: TGTGCCTGGGTCGACGGCAGGGGGGAAGAGACCCAGTACTTC. As protein: CAWVDGRGEETQYF.

CDR3 sequence: CASSAGTGSSYEQYF. The CDR3 coding sequence is TGTGCCAGCAGTGCCGGGACAGGGAGCTCCTACGAGCAGTACTTC. V and J are TRBV27 and TRBJ2-7, with TRBD1 identical over 9 bases. This CDR3 has 15 residues. Trimming at V came to 5 bases and at J to 0 bases, leaving 5 bases not matched to a gene. Germline V lookup: CDR1 MNHEY, CDR2 SMNVEV (reference sequence).

This clonotype was detected a few times. V gene TRBV5-1 combines with J gene TRBJ1-1, with a tentative D call TRBD1 (6 bases). Germline loops: CDR1 SGHRS, CDR2 YFSETQ. Trimming removed 7 bases from V and 2 bases from J, with 15 bases in between. The CDR3 loop spans 14 amino acids. CDR3 nucleotide sequence: TGCGCCAGCCGCGGGGGCAATAGAAACACTGAAGCTTTCTTT. Translation gives CASRGGNRNTEAFF.

This clonotype was observed many times. The CDR3 protein is CASSEFGNTEAFF. Here the CDR3 DNA reads TGTGCCAGCAGTGAATTCGGGAACACTGAAGCTTTCTTT. The chain has TRBV6-1 and TRBJ1-1; no clear D. Trimming removed 2 bases from V and 1 base from J, with 5 bases in between. The CDR3 has 13 amino acids. The germline gives CDR1 MNHNS, CDR2 SASEGT.

About this clonotype itself: This may be a read error, as it is one base from a much larger clone. V is TRBV27 and J is TRBJ2-1, with 14 bases fitting TRBD2. This CDR3 has 18 amino acids. Germline values: CDR1 MNHEY, CDR2 SMNVEV (reference sequence). Here the CDR3 DNA reads TGTGCCTGCAGTACGGGACTAGCGGGAGTTAGCTCCTACAATGAGCAGTTCTTC. Residues: CACSTGLAGVSSYNEQFF.

V is TRBV12-3 or TRBV12-4 and J is TRBJ1-2, with D hard to call. The CDR3 is 14 residues long. The ends were cut back, 1 base at V and 7 bases at J, with 13 bases in the middle. CDR3 nucleotide sequence: TGTGCCAGCAGTTTAGTGGGCGGTACGACTGGCTACACCTTC. Translated: CASSLVGGTTGYTF.

This chain links TRBV20-1 with TRBJ2-5; D tentatively fits TRBD1 or TRBD2 (6 bases each). The CDR3 is 14 amino acids. Germline CDR1 reads DFQATT; CDR2 reads SNEGSKA (reference sequence). With 3 bases removed from V and 5 bases from J, the gap between germline ends came to 16 bases. The DNA for the CDR3 is TGCAGTGCTAGCCGGGACATGGGAGGCGAGACCCAGTACTTC. Amino acid sequence: CSASRDMGGETQYF.

This clonotype was found a few times. The V call is TRBV5-1, the J call TRBJ2-7; 7 nucleotides align to TRBD1. The CDR3 sequence is 15 residues long. Germline V gene lookup returns CDR1 SGHRS and CDR2 YFSETQ. Trimming at V came to 7 bases and at J to 6 bases, leaving 16 bases not matched to a gene. The CDR3 region has the DNA TGCGCCAGCCGATTCACCGGGACAGCTGTGGGCGAGCAGTACTTC. Amino acid sequence: CASRFTGTAVGEQYF.

The rearrangement uses TRBV11-2 and TRBJ2-1, with D tentatively TRBD2 (6 bases). The V end was cut by 2 bases, the J end by 4 bases, with 12 bases between. Looked up from germline, CDR1 is SGHAT and CDR2 is FQNNGV. The CDR3 loop spans 15 amino acids. Here the CDR3 DNA reads TGTGCCAGCAGCTTAAGGGAGGATCGGTACAATGAGCAGTTCTTC. Its protein is CASSLREDRYNEQFF.

The CDR3 loop reads CASSLDQVEAFF. DNA of the CDR3: TGTGCCAGCAGCTTAGATCAGGTTGAAGCTTTCTTT. This chain connects TRBV11-2 to TRBJ1-1; D is unresolved. V lost 0 bases to trimming and J lost 7 bases, with 6 bases between them. This CDR3 is built from 12 residues. Germline-derived CDR1 and CDR2 are SGHAT and FQNNGV. Filled out from reference TRBV11-2 and TRBJ1-1, the complete variable domain reads EAGVAQSPRYKIIEKRQSVAFWCNPISGHATLYWYQQILGQGPKLLIQFQNNGVVDDSQLPKDRFSAERLKGVDSTLKIQPAKLEDSAVYLCASSLDQVEAFFGQGTRLTVV.

V is TRBV28 and J is TRBJ2-1; D gene uncertain. Trimming removed 5 bases at V and 10 bases at J, with 9 bases between. The CDR3 extends over 11 amino acids. CDR1 and CDR2 (germline): MDHEN, SYDVKM. This CDR3 is CASSAPWEQFF. In nucleotides, the CDR3 is TGTGCCAGCAGTGCGCCGTGGGAGCAGTTCTTC.